Presented here are 3 T cell receptor beta chains from one specimen sequenced in a study of response to subunit inactivated influenza vaccine. TCRdb independently ran MiXCR on the RT-PCR reads; one entry per CDR3 protein. The sample lists about 500,000 distinct CDR3 sequences, 7.2% occurring once. The source was PBMCs from blood, collected about 24 months after vaccination. The receptor set was obtained from a man aged 45 to 70 who received an inactivated influenza vaccine.

V gene TRBV25-1 combines with J gene TRBJ2-7; TRBD2 agrees at 7 bases. The CDR3 has 14 residues. Germline CDR1 and CDR2: MGHDK and SYGVNS. The trim removed 6 bases at V and 3 bases at J, leaving 8 bases unmatched. CDR3 loop: CASSWGGVGYEQYF. The CDR3 coding sequence is TGTGCCAGCAGCTGGGGAGGGGTCGGCTACGAGCAGTACTTC.

This chain joins TRBV9 and TRBJ2-7; TRBD2 matches 7 bases. Germline assignment: CDR1 SGDLS and CDR2 YYNGEE. The CDR3 runs to 14 residues. Trimming removed 4 bases from V and 3 bases from J; junction bases left unmatched: 7. CDR3 nucleotides: TGTGCCAGCAGCATAGTGCCTAGCGGCTACGAGCAGTACTTC. As protein: CASSIVPSGYEQYF.

This clonotype was seen more than once but under ten times. The V gene is TRBV4-2, the J gene TRBJ1-1; D call uncertain. V lost 0 bases, J lost 0 bases, and 5 bases lay in between. Germline lookup yields CDR1 LGHNA and CDR2 YNFKEQ. This CDR3 comprises 14 residues. DNA of the CDR3: TGTGCCAGCAGCCAAGATCAAGTGAACACTGAAGCTTTCTTT. It codes for CASSQDQVNTEAFF.